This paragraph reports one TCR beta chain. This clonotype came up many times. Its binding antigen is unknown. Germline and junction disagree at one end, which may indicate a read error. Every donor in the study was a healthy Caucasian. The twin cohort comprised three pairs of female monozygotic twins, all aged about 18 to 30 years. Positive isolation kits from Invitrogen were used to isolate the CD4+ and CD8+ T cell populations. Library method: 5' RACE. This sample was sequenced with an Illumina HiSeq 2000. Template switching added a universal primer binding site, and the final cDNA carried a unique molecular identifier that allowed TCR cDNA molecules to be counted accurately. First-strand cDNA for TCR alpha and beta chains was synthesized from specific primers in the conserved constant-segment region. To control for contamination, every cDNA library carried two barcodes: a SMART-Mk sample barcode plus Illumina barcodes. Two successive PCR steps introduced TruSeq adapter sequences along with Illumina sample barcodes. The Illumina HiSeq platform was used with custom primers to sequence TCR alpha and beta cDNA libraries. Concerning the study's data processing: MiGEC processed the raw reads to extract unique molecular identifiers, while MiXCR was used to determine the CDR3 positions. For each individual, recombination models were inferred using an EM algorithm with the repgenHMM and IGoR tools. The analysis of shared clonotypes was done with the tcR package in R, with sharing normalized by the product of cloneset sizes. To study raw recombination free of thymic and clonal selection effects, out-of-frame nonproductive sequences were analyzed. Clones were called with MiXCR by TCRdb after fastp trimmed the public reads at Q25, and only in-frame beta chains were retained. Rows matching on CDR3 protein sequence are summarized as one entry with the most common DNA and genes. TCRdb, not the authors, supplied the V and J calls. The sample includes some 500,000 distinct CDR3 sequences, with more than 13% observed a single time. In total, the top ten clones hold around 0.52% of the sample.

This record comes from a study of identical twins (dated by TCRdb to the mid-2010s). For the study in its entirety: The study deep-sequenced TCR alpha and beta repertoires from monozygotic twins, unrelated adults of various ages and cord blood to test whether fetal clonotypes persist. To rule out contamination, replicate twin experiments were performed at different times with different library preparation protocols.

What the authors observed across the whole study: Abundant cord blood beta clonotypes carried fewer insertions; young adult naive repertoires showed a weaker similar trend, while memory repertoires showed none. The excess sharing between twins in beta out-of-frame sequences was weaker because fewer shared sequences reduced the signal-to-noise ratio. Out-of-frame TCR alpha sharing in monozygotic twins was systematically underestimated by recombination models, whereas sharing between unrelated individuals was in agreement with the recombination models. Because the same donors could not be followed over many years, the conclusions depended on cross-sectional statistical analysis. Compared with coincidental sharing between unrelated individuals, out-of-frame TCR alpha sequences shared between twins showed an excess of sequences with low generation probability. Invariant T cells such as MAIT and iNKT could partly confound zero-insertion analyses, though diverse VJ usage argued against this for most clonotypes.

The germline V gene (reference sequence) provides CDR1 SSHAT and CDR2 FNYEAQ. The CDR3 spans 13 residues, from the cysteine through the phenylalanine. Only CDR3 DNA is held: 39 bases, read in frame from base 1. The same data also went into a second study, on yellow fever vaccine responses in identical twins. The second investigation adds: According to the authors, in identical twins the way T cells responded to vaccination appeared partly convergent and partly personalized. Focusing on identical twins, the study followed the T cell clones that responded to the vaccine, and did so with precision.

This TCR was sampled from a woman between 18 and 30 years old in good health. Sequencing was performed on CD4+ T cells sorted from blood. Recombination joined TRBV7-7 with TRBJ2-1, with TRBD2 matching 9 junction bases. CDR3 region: CASSMGLANEQFF. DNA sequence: TGTGCTAGCAGCATGGGACTAGCAAATGAGCAGTTCTTC.